The 32 T cell receptor beta chains reported below all come from one sample, sequenced in a study of shared clonotypes between healthy human individuals. Assay used: immunoSEQ multiplex PCR; TCRdb lists only in-frame clones, some missing. The sample includes fewer than 650,000 clones, approximately 80% of them seen just once. Sequencing used PBMCs. The receptors were gathered from a woman in her thirties or forties in good health. Some clones in this sample may be carry-over from other donors' samples.

This CDR3 is CASSPPGGAGGELFF. For the CDR3, the DNA is TGTGCCAGCAGCCCCCCCGGGGGGGCCGGCGGGGAGCTGTTTTTT. This chain links TRBV11-2 with TRBJ2-2; 8 bases map to TRBD2. The CDR3 covers 15 residues. The V gene's germline CDR1 is SGHAT and CDR2 FQNNGV. J lost 7 bases, V lost 5 bases, and 9 bases had no gene match.

This chain connects TRBV30 to TRBJ1-2, with 7 bases identical to TRBD1. The length of the CDR3 is 14 residues. V lost 7 bases to trimming and J lost 1 base; unmatched junction nucleotides: 9. Per germline, CDR1 GTSNPN and CDR2 SVGIG (reference sequence). In DNA form, the CDR3 reads TGTGCCTCACAGCCTAGGGGGCGTAACTATGGCTACACCTTC. It translates to CASQPRGRNYGYTF.

J is TRBJ1-1 and V is TRBV11-2, with a tentative D call TRBD1 (5 bases). The CDR3 totals 14 residues. The germline V gene encodes CDR1 SGHAT and CDR2 FQNNGV. Between the trimmed V and J ends, which lost 5 bases and 2 bases, there was a span of 12 bases. CDR3 residues: CASSLSGGNTEAFF. In nucleotides, the CDR3 is TGTGCCAGCAGCCTGTCGGGGGGTAACACTGAAGCTTTCTTT.

This clone was seen a few times. This chain links TRBV7-2 with TRBJ1-5; TRBD1 matches 9 bases. The CDR3 loop spans 15 amino acids. J lost 5 bases, V lost 4 bases, and 6 bases had no gene match. Germline V lookup: CDR1 SGHTA, CDR2 FQGNSA. CDR3 sequence reads: CASSWGQGRYQPQHF. CDR3 coding DNA: TGTGCCAGCAGCTGGGGACAGGGAAGATATCAGCCCCAGCATTTT.

This clone was detected once. V usage is TRBV12-5 and J usage is TRBJ2-3, with 7 bases that match TRBD2. After removal of 7 bases from V and 0 bases from J, the junction contained 4 bases not matched to a gene. The germline CDR1 and CDR2 sequences are LGHNT and FRNRAP. The CDR3 length is 14 residues. The CDR3 spells CASAMTSSTDTQYF. The DNA of the CDR3 is TGTGCTAGTGCCATGACTAGCAGCACAGATACGCAGTATTTT.

There are a few counts of this clone. V usage is TRBV28 and J usage is TRBJ2-7; 11 nucleotides match TRBD1. Germline CDR1 reads MDHEN; CDR2 reads SYDVKM. This CDR3 region has 17 residues. Trimming cost V 5 bases and J 6 bases; bases outside gene matches: 15. As DNA, the CDR3 is TGTGCCAGCAGTACCGGATGGACAGGGGGCCCTATCAGCGAGCAGTACTTC. Amino acids: CASSTGWTGGPISEQYF.

The chain is built from TRBV5-4 and TRBJ2-7; D uncertain. The germline V gene encodes CDR1 SGHNT and CDR2 YYREEE (reference sequence). V was pared by 0 bases and J by 3 bases, with 4 bases between. The CDR3 consists of 12 residues. The CDR3 nucleotides read TGTGCCAGCAGCTTGGGTGTCTACGAGCAGTACTTC. Encoded protein: CASSLGVYEQYF. Variable domain in full (rest from reference TRBV5-4 and TRBJ2-7): ETGVTQSPTHLIKTRGQQVTLRCSSQSGHNTVSWYQQALGQGPQFIFQYYREEENGRGNFPPRFSGLQFPNYSSELNVNALELDDSALYLCASSLGVYEQYFGPGTRLTVT.

The sample holds a few counts of this clone. This chain uses TRBV28 with TRBJ2-7; D is perhaps TRBD1 (6 bases). V was cut by 3 bases and J by 0 bases, with 15 bases left in between. The CDR3 sequence is 16 residues long. Germline CDR1 reads MDHEN; CDR2 reads SYDVKM. The CDR3 sequence is CASSFGNLDSSYEQYF. CDR3 DNA sequence: TGTGCCAGCAGTTTCGGAAACCTGGACAGCTCCTACGAGCAGTACTTC. Full variable domain (outside the CDR3, taken from reference TRBV28 and TRBJ2-7): DVKVTQSSRYLVKRTGEKVFLECVQDMDHENMFWYRQDPGLGLRLIYFSYDVKMKEKGDIPEGYSVSREKKERFSLILESASTNQTSMYLCASSFGNLDSSYEQYFGPGTRLTVT.

The chain carries TRBV7-2 and TRBJ1-2; 10 positions match TRBD1. Germline CDR1 is SGHTA and CDR2 is FQGNSA. This CDR3 is 15 amino acids long. Trimming cost V 5 bases and J 7 bases; bases outside gene matches: 10. Here the CDR3 DNA reads TGTGCCAGCAGCCCTCGACAGGGGGCGCCCGGTGGCTACACCTTC. Translating it yields CASSPRQGAPGGYTF.

The chain is built from TRBV28 and TRBJ1-4, with D perhaps TRBD1 (6 bases). Germline V gene lookup returns CDR1 MDHEN and CDR2 SYDVKM. V gave up 7 bases and J gave up 5 bases, with 17 bases separating them. This CDR3 comprises 15 residues. This CDR3 is CASNPHRGRNEKLFF. In nucleotides, the CDR3 is TGTGCCAGCAACCCCCATAGGGGGAGAAATGAAAAACTGTTTTTT.

The chain carries TRBV21-1 and TRBJ2-5; the table calls TRBD2, which could not be checked here. TRBV21-1 is shown as a pseudogene. CDR3 length: 17 residues. The CDR3 DNA is TGTGCCAGCAGCAAAGTTGAGCGGGAGGGGGGGCAAGAGACCCAGTACTTC. Amino acids: CASSKVEREGGQETQYF.

The table lists this clone with a few counts. The J gene is TRBJ1-6, the V gene TRBV13; D gene ambiguous. CDR3 size: 15 residues. CDR1 PRHDT and CDR2 FYEKMQ come from the germline V gene (reference sequence). The V and J ends lost 5 bases and 10 bases respectively, with 18 bases between them. The CDR3 is CASSTAFGPLSPLHF. The DNA for the CDR3 is TGTGCCAGCAGCACGGCCTTCGGCCCTCTCTCACCCCTCCACTTT.

In this sample, this clone turned up once. This is likely an artifact of a read error, given a far larger clone one base away. The sample has other DNA sequences that encode this CDR3 too. The J gene is TRBJ2-5, the V gene TRBV20-1; D may be TRBD1 (6 bases). The CDR3 extends over 11 amino acids. Germline assignment: CDR1 DFQATT and CDR2 SNEGSKA (reference sequence). CDR3 nucleotide sequence: TGCAGCGGACAGTTAGGGGAGACCCAGTACTTC. This gives the protein CSGQLGETQYF.

In its sample, this clone was seen a few times. The chain links TRBV7-2 to TRBJ2-5; 8 bases fit TRBD2. This CDR3 region has 13 residues. CDR1 SGHTA and CDR2 FQGNSA come from the germline V gene. V gave up 5 bases and J gave up 7 bases; unmatched junction bases: 6. CDR3 sequence: CASSAGRGGTQYF. DNA for the CDR3: TGTGCCAGCAGCGCTGGCCGGGGGGGGACCCAGTACTTC.

The chain combines TRBV15 with TRBJ1-1; weak D call: TRBD1 (5 bases). The CDR3 consists of 15 residues. Trimming shortened V by 0 bases and J by 4 bases, and 12 bases separated the two germline ends. CDR1 is LNHNV and CDR2 is YYDKDF in the germline V gene (reference sequence). The CDR3 region has the DNA TGTGCCACCAGCAGAGATCTGGCAGGGATCACTGAAGCTTTCTTT. It specifies CATSRDLAGITEAFF. The full variable domain, with the rest looked up from reference TRBV15 and TRBJ1-1, is DAMVIQNPRYQVTQFGKPVTLSCSQTLNHNVMYWYQQKSSQAPKLLFHYYDKDFNNEADTPDNFQSRRPNTSFCFLDIRSPGLGDTAMYLCATSRDLAGITEAFFGQGTRLTVV.

Comment on this clone: A much larger clone lies a single base off, so this may be a read error. The rearrangement links TRBV29-1 to TRBJ2-5, with 9 bases matching TRBD1. Per the germline V gene, CDR1 is SQVTM and CDR2 is ANQGSEA. This CDR3 comprises 16 residues. The trim removed 4 bases at V and 1 base at J, leaving 10 bases unmatched. DNA for the CDR3: TGCAGCGTTGGAGGAGGGACAGGGAGGCCCCAAGAGACCCAGTACTTC. This codes for CSVGGGTGRPQETQYF.

The CDR3 loop reads CASSFGTSGYEQYF. CDR3 DNA: TGTGCCAGCAGCTTCGGGACTAGCGGGTACGAGCAGTACTTC. The V gene is TRBV7-9, the J gene TRBJ2-7; TRBD2 agrees at 12 bases. The CDR3 loop spans 14 amino acids. After removal of 3 bases from V and 4 bases from J, the junction contained 1 base not matched to a gene. Germline lookup yields CDR1 SEHNR and CDR2 FQNEAQ (reference sequence). The full variable domain, completed using reference TRBV7-9 and TRBJ2-7, is DTGVSQNPRHKITKRGQNVTFRCDPISEHNRLYWYRQTLGQGPEFLTYFQNEAQLEKSRLLSDRFSAERPKGSFSTLEIQRTEQGDSAMYLCASSFGTSGYEQYFGPGTRLTVT.

The rearrangement joins TRBV5-1 to TRBJ2-3; D remains unclear. Looked up from germline, CDR1 is SGHRS and CDR2 is YFSETQ. With 4 bases removed from V and 3 bases from J, the gap between germline ends came to 18 bases. The CDR3 runs to 16 residues. The CDR3 spells CASSTSGGLRTDTQYF. CDR3 in DNA: TGCGCCAGCAGCACCTCCGGCGGCCTGAGAACAGATACGCAGTATTTT.

V is TRBV4-2 and J is TRBJ2-7, with D perhaps assigned TRBD1 or TRBD2 (6 bases each). The CDR3 runs 16 residues. Trimming stripped 0 bases from V and 2 bases from J, with 14 bases between. The germline gives CDR1 LGHNA, CDR2 YNFKEQ. The CDR3 is CASSQEPGGTTYEQYF. The DNA of the CDR3 is TGTGCCAGCAGCCAAGAGCCCGGCGGGACAACCTACGAGCAGTACTTC.

This clone has at least ten counts. This chain joins TRBV7-2 and TRBJ2-3; 8 nucleotides match TRBD2. This CDR3 has 15 residues. V was pared by 3 bases and J by 5 bases, with 7 bases of the junction left unmatched. Germline CDR1 is SGHTA and CDR2 is FQGNSA. This CDR3 is CASSFDGRAVDTQYF. In nucleotides, the CDR3 is TGTGCCAGCAGCTTTGACGGGAGGGCCGTAGATACGCAGTATTTT.

This clone was seen ten or more times. This rearrangement joins TRBV30 to TRBJ2-5; D might be TRBD1 (6 bases). Trimming pared 0 bases from V and 5 bases from J, leaving 19 bases between. This CDR3 is built from 16 residues. In germline, CDR1 is GTSNPN, CDR2 SVGIG (reference sequence). The chain's CDR3 is CAWSVQGTLWDETQYF. CDR3 DNA sequence: TGTGCCTGGAGTGTACAAGGGACACTTTGGGACGAGACCCAGTACTTC.

This clone came up a few times. As DNA, the CDR3 is TGTGCCAGCAGCTCTAGGCCGGGAGGGCCCAGGAATGAGCAGTTCTTC. Translation gives CASSSRPGGPRNEQFF. V is TRBV7-2 and J is TRBJ2-1, with 8 bases that match TRBD2. The CDR3 extends over 16 amino acids. Germline values: CDR1 SGHTA, CDR2 FQGNSA. J was trimmed by 7 bases and V by 4 bases; bases with no gene match: 12.

This chain links TRBV5-8 with TRBJ1-4, with D maybe TRBD1 (5 bases). The length of the CDR3 is 15 residues. Germline CDR1 reads SGHTS; CDR2 reads YDEGEE. Trimming took 4 bases from V and 3 from J, leaving 13 bases between them. The DNA for the CDR3 is TGTGCCAGCAGCACCCGGGACGGCGCTAATGAAAAACTGTTTTTT. This translates into CASSTRDGANEKLFF.

This chain joins TRBV7-2 and TRBJ1-5; D may be TRBD1 (6 bases). CDR1 and CDR2 (germline): SGHTA, FQGNSA. Deletions cut 6 bases from V and 7 bases from J, with 19 bases between. This CDR3 is built from 15 residues. The CDR3 reads CASRPGGAGKQPQHF. CDR3 nucleotide sequence: TGTGCCAGCAGACCCGGGGGGGCGGGTAAGCAGCCCCAGCATTTT.

V is TRBV6-5 and J is TRBJ1-5; 7 bases match TRBD1. With V trimmed by 4 bases and J by 5 bases, 2 bases remained unmatched. Germline assignment: CDR1 MNHEY and CDR2 SVGAGI. The CDR3 is made up of 13 amino acids. CDR3 protein: CASSLGQYQPQHF. DNA for the CDR3: TGTGCCAGCAGTTTGGGACAGTATCAGCCCCAGCATTTT.

This rearrangement joins TRBV6-4 to TRBJ2-3; D could derive from TRBD1 or TRBD2 (5 bases each). V was cut by 5 bases and J by 4 bases, with 10 bases left in between. Per the germline V gene, CDR1 is MRHNA and CDR2 is SNTAGT. There are 13 residues in the CDR3. Here the CDR3 reads CASSQGEADTQYF. CDR3 in DNA: TGTGCCAGCAGTCAGGGAGAAGCAGATACGCAGTATTTT.

The genes are TRBV19 and TRBJ1-1; D is possibly TRBD1 (6 bases). The CDR3 runs to 14 residues. Germline loops: CDR1 LNHDA, CDR2 SQIVND (reference sequence). V was pared by 6 bases and J by 3 bases, with 14 bases between. The CDR3: CASSATGIDTEAFF. The CDR3 bases are TGTGCCAGTAGCGCAACAGGGATCGACACTGAAGCTTTCTTT.

This clone was seen only a few times. The V and J genes are TRBV28 and TRBJ2-5; 8 nucleotides align to TRBD2. Germline loops: CDR1 MDHEN, CDR2 SYDVKM. Germline trimming cut 4 bases from V and 2 bases from J; bases unmatched to any gene: 18. The CDR3 is made up of 19 amino acids. The CDR3 nucleotides read TGTGCCAGCAGTTCCCGAGCCCGCAGCGGGAGTTGGCGGCAAGAGACCCAGTACTTC. Translated, it gives CASSSRARSGSWRQETQYF.

The chain uses TRBV7-2 and TRBJ2-1, with 14 bases matching TRBD2. From germline, CDR1 is SGHTA and CDR2 FQGNSA. This CDR3 is built from 15 residues. Losses at the gene ends were 5 bases for V and 9 bases for J; bases not matched to a gene: 6. This CDR3 is CASSQGLAGATEQFF. In DNA, the CDR3 is TGTGCCAGCAGCCAGGGACTAGCGGGAGCCACTGAGCAGTTCTTC.

V usage is TRBV11-1 and J usage is TRBJ2-7; the match to TRBD1 covers 8 bases. With V trimmed by 5 bases and J by 2 bases, 5 bases remained unmatched. The CDR3 is 14 residues long. CDR1 SGHAT and CDR2 FQDESV come from the germline V gene (reference sequence). CDR3 nucleotide sequence: TGTGCCAGCAGCACCCGGACAGGGACCTACGAGCAGTACTTC. Translation: CASSTRTGTYEQYF.

The chain uses TRBV28 and TRBJ2-5; 9 bases are a match to TRBD1. The germline V gene has CDR1 MDHEN and CDR2 SYDVKM. This CDR3 spans 14 amino acids. Trimming took 5 bases from V and 2 from J; bases not matched to a gene: 3. The CDR3 spells CASSLQGAQETQYF. DNA for the CDR3: TGTGCCAGCAGTCTACAGGGGGCGCAAGAGACCCAGTACTTC.

This sequence joins TRBV7-2 and TRBJ2-3, with TRBD2 matching 7 bases. The CDR3 has 17 residues. V shed 2 bases, J shed 0 bases, and the junction held 8 bases outside the gene matches. CDR1 SGHTA and CDR2 FQGNSA come from the germline V gene. DNA of the CDR3: TGTGCCAGCAGCTTAATCGGGGGAGGGGCCAGCACAGATACGCAGTATTTT. It codes for CASSLIGGGASTDTQYF.